The sequence of this T cell receptor (beta chain) was determined in a study of cytomegalovirus exposure and HLA in healthy donors. These donors, healthy bone marrow donors, were studied. CDR3 size: 16 residues. After removal of 4 bases from V and 2 bases from J, the junction contained 9 bases not matched to a gene. Germline V lookup: CDR1 SGHDN, CDR2 FVKESK. The PCR used 60 Vbeta and 13 Jbeta primers. TCRdb's table, derived via immunoSEQ multiplex PCR, lists solely in-frame clones and lacks some. Of fewer than 110,000 clones listed, 75% are singletons. The sequence was collected from a man aged 45-65 years in good health and CMV-seronegative. This chain uses TRBV14 with TRBJ2-3, with 7 positions matching TRBD2. Sample: PBMCs. CDR3 protein: CASSPWYGGNTDTQYF. For the CDR3, the DNA is TGTGCCAGCAGCCCTTGGTACGGGGGGAACACAGATACGCAGTATTTT.